These 21 T cell receptor beta chains share one sample of origin, sequenced in a study of T cell repertoires in cytomegalovirus infection. Which antigens these TCRs recognize remains unknown. TCRdb independently ran MiXCR on the reads; one entry per CDR3 protein. The sample lists around 310,000 distinct CDR3 sequences, around 29% occurring once. Sequenced material: cultured PBMCs, taken from culture after CMV antigen stimulation. The receptors here all came from a human donor in good health (CMV status not recorded). Some clones in this sample may be carry-over from other donors' samples.

This clonotype has a count of ten or more. J is TRBJ2-3 and V is TRBV11-2; TRBD2 aligns across 10 bases. Per the germline V gene, CDR1 is SGHAT and CDR2 is FQNNGV. V trimming: 8 bases; J trimming: 3 bases; junction bases outside the gene matches: 8. The CDR3 extends over 15 amino acids. In DNA, the CDR3 is TGTGCCAGCTGCCGGCTAGCGGGGGAAACAGATACGCAGTATTTT. Translating gives CASCRLAGETDTQYF.

This clonotype was seen only a few times. The chain uses TRBV7-3 and TRBJ2-1; D remains ambiguous. Trimming took off 0 bases at V and 4 bases at J, with 16 bases between the two ends. Germline V gene lookup returns CDR1 SGHTA and CDR2 FQGTGA. The CDR3 length is 17 residues. The CDR3 is CASSLTGPPDGYNEQFF. The CDR3 coding sequence is TGTGCCAGCAGCTTAACCGGGCCTCCCGACGGGTACAATGAGCAGTTCTTC.

The rearrangement uses TRBV7-8 and TRBJ2-6; D is unclear. V lost 0 bases and J 0 bases, leaving 15 bases between the germline ends. Germline loops: CDR1 SGHVS, CDR2 FQNEAQ. This CDR3 is 19 amino acids long. The CDR3 DNA reads as TGTGCCAGCAGCTTAGCCGACCTTACAGCGTACTCTGGGGCCAACGTCCTGACTTTC. Translation: CASSLADLTAYSGANVLTF.

The gene calls are TRBV7-2 and TRBJ2-2; possible D gene TRBD2, 6 bases. The CDR3 loop spans 14 amino acids. Germline CDR1 and CDR2: SGHTA and FQGNSA. Trimming left V 3 bases short and J 5 bases short, with 10 bases between. The CDR3 loop reads CASSFQGRTGELFF. As DNA, the CDR3 is TGTGCCAGCAGCTTCCAAGGGAGGACCGGGGAGCTGTTTTTT.

This clonotype was observed a handful of times. The rearrangement links TRBV12-3 or TRBV12-4 to TRBJ2-2, with 12 positions matching TRBD2. The CDR3 sequence is 16 residues long. J lost 6 bases, V lost 7 bases, and 9 bases had no gene match. CDR3 DNA: TGTGCCAGCACCCAGACTAGCGGGAGTTTCCCCGGGGAGCTGTTTTTT. Its protein product is CASTQTSGSFPGELFF.

The chain has TRBV19 and TRBJ2-1; perhaps TRBD1 as D (6 bases). Germline loops: CDR1 LNHDA, CDR2 SQIVND (reference sequence). This CDR3 contains 13 residues. Trimming took 8 bases from V and 15 from J, leaving 23 bases between them. The CDR3 DNA sequence: TGTGCCAGTGGCGAGGTGGGGGCCCCGCTCCCGTTCTTC. It yields the protein CASGEVGAPLPFF.

The gene calls are TRBV24-1 and TRBJ2-7; 7 positions match TRBD2. Trimming removed 3 bases from V and 0 bases from J; junction bases left unmatched: 7. Germline V gene lookup returns CDR1 KGHDR and CDR2 SFDVKD. The CDR3 runs to 16 residues. The CDR3 sequence is CATSDPRDYPSYEQYF. The CDR3 coding sequence is TGTGCCACCAGTGATCCCAGGGACTACCCCTCCTACGAGCAGTACTTC.

This chain joins TRBV7-2 and TRBJ2-5; 10 bases align to TRBD1. The CDR3 contains 14 residues. Per the germline V gene, CDR1 is SGHTA and CDR2 is FQGNSA. J lost 4 bases, V lost 5 bases, and 4 bases had no gene match. As DNA, the CDR3 is TGTGCCAGCAGCGCCCGGGACAGGGGAGAGACCCAGTACTTC. It is translated as CASSARDRGETQYF.

This chain joins TRBV7-2 and TRBJ2-1; TRBD2 aligns across 12 bases. The germline gives CDR1 SGHTA, CDR2 FQGNSA. The CDR3 length is 16 residues. V lost 4 bases, J lost 7 bases, and 8 bases stayed unmatched. The CDR3 region has the DNA TGTGCCAGCAGCTCTAGCCTAGCGGGGGGGCAGAATGAGCAGTTCTTC. As protein: CASSSSLAGGQNEQFF.

V gene TRBV28 combines with J gene TRBJ2-5; 10 bases agree with TRBD2. V shed 7 bases and J 1 base; nucleotides not matched to a gene: 6. The CDR3 contains 15 residues. The germline gives CDR1 MDHEN, CDR2 SYDVKM. In DNA, the CDR3 is TGTGCCAGCACCGACCGGACTAGCGGCCAAGAGACCCAGTACTTC. Translation gives CASTDRTSGQETQYF.

The table lists this clonotype with a few counts. The chain links TRBV24-1 to TRBJ1-1; D gene uncertain. The CDR3 totals 12 residues. Germline V gene data show CDR1 as KGHDR and CDR2 as SFDVKD. V shed 5 bases and J shed 1 base, with 4 bases lying between them. CDR3 coding DNA: TGTGCCACCAGTGCCTGGAACACTGAAGCTTTCTTT. It specifies CATSAWNTEAFF.

This clonotype was seen only a few times. This sequence joins TRBV10-3 and TRBJ1-1, with D hard to call. Germline assignment: CDR1 ENHRY and CDR2 SYGVKD. Deletions cut 4 bases from V and 0 bases from J, with 9 bases between. This CDR3 is built from 14 residues. DNA of the CDR3: TGTGCCATCAGTGGGAGCGGAATGAACACTGAAGCTTTCTTT. Encoded protein: CAISGSGMNTEAFF.

This clonotype was detected a few times. The chain uses TRBV7-9 and TRBJ1-2, with 8 bases identical to TRBD1. This CDR3 is 15 amino acids long. From germline, CDR1 is SEHNR and CDR2 FQNEAQ (reference sequence). J lost 3 bases, V lost 5 bases, and 8 bases had no gene match. The CDR3 nucleotides are TGTGCCAGCAGCGCCGGACAGGGAGACTACTATGGCTACACCTTC. Its protein product is CASSAGQGDYYGYTF.

This chain links TRBV6-6 with TRBJ2-5; the match to TRBD2 covers 9 bases. The germline gives CDR1 MNHNY, CDR2 SVGAGI (reference sequence). There are 16 residues in the CDR3. Unmatched junction bases numbered 15, after V lost 8 bases and J lost 5 bases. The chain's CDR3 is CASQIFSGTSSETQYF. In DNA form, the CDR3 reads TGTGCCAGCCAGATATTCTCCGGGACTAGCAGCGAGACCCAGTACTTC.

The chain uses TRBV19 and TRBJ1-5; D is unclear. This CDR3 spans 14 amino acids. Germline V gene lookup returns CDR1 LNHDA and CDR2 SQIVND (reference sequence). V lost 6 bases and J 5 bases, leaving 14 bases between the germline ends. Here the CDR3 DNA reads TGTGCCAGTAGAACGGCGTTCGGATATCAGCCCCAGCATTTT. Amino acid sequence: CASRTAFGYQPQHF. The full variable domain, in which reference TRBV19 and TRBJ1-5 provide the parts outside the CDR3, is DGGITQSPKYLFRKEGQNVTLSCEQNLNHDAMYWYRQDPGQGLRLIYYSQIVNDFQKGDIAEGYSVSREKKESFPLTVTSAQKNPTAFYLCASRTAFGYQPQHFGDGTRLSIL.

The chain joins TRBV6-6 to TRBJ2-2; TRBD2 is a possible D gene (5 bases). This CDR3 comprises 17 residues. CDR1 and CDR2 from the germline V gene are MNHNY and SVGAGI (reference sequence). The V end was cut by 0 bases, the J end by 3 bases, with 14 bases between. The CDR3 nucleotides read TGTGCCAGCAGTTACTCTTCGGGAACGGTGGACACCGGGGAGCTGTTTTTT. Translating it yields CASSYSSGTVDTGELFF.

The CDR3 region is CSASGTGLTPLHF. The CDR3 DNA follows: TGCAGTGCTAGTGGGACAGGGCTGACACCCCTCCACTTT. The V and J genes are TRBV20-1 and TRBJ1-6; 9 nucleotides agree with TRBD1. Germline-derived CDR1 and CDR2 are DFQATT and SNEGSKA (reference sequence). V dropped 3 bases and J dropped 11; count of bases not matched to a gene: 5. The CDR3 totals 13 residues.

This clonotype has just a few counts. V usage is TRBV19 and J usage is TRBJ1-2; weak D call: TRBD1 (5 bases). Trimming took off 4 bases at V and 2 bases at J, with 14 bases between the two ends. The CDR3 is 15 amino acids. In germline, CDR1 is LNHDA, CDR2 SQIVND (reference sequence). CDR3 region: CASSTSRADNYGYTF. The CDR3 region has the DNA TGTGCCAGTAGTACTTCCAGGGCGGACAACTATGGCTACACCTTC.

This clonotype has only a few counts. The gene calls are TRBV6-1 and TRBJ2-3; D ambiguous. CDR3 length: 16 amino acids. V lost 0 bases, J lost 6 bases, and 16 bases lay in between. CDR1 and CDR2 from the germline V gene are MNHNS and SASEGT. This CDR3 is CASSEAIGLTQDTQYF. The CDR3 nucleotides read TGTGCCAGCAGTGAAGCGATAGGCCTAACCCAGGATACGCAGTATTTT.

The rearrangement links TRBV12-3 or TRBV12-4 to TRBJ1-2; D unresolved. This CDR3 region has 13 residues. V dropped 5 bases and J dropped 4 bases, with 11 bases sitting between them. The CDR3 bases are TGTGCCAGCAGTCTGGGAGAATCCTATGGCTACACCTTC. Translation gives CASSLGESYGYTF.

The table lists this clonotype with a few counts. V gene TRBV7-2 combines with J gene TRBJ2-7; 10 bases fit TRBD2. Germline V gene sequence: CDR1 SGHTA, CDR2 FQGNSA. This CDR3 is built from 16 residues. Trimming at V came to 1 base and at J to 2 bases, leaving 5 bases not matched to a gene. CDR3 protein: CASSLVAGGGAYEQYF. The CDR3 nucleotides read TGTGCCAGCAGCTTAGTAGCGGGAGGAGGGGCCTACGAGCAGTACTTC.